This TCR beta chain came from a study of T cell changes during pregnancy in multiple sclerosis. V shed 5 bases and J 6 bases; nucleotides not matched to a gene: 7. CDR1 is SEHNR and CDR2 is FQNEAQ in the germline V gene (reference sequence). This CDR3 has 15 amino acids. Using immunoSEQ multiplex PCR, the repertoire was profiled, and TCRdb retains in-frame clones only, with some absent. Seen here are some 70,000 clones, roughly nine tenths observed once, and the top ten hold 0.86%. The chain uses TRBV7-9 and TRBJ2-1; 10 nucleotides match TRBD2. The specimen was peripheral blood, collected in the second trimester of pregnancy. The origin of this receptor is a female donor with multiple sclerosis, enrolled in a pregnancy study. The CDR3: CASSQRGGLSNEQFF. DNA of the CDR3: TGTGCCAGCAGCCAGCGGGGGGGCCTAAGCAATGAGCAGTTCTTC. Using reference TRBV7-9 and TRBJ2-1 for the parts outside the CDR3, the full variable domain is DTGVSQNPRHKITKRGQNVTFRCDPISEHNRLYWYRQTLGQGPEFLTYFQNEAQLEKSRLLSDRFSAERPKGSFSTLEIQRTEQGDSAMYLCASSQRGGLSNEQFFGPGTRLTVL.